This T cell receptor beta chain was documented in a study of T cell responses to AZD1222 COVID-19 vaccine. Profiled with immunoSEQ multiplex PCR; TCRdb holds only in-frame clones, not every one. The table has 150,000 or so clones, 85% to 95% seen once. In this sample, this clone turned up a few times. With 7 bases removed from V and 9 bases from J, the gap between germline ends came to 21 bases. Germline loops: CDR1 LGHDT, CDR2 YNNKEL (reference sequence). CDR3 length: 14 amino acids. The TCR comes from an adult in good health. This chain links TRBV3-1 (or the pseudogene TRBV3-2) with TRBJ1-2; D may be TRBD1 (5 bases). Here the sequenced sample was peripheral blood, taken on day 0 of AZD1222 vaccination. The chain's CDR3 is CASTSQDRQGSYTF. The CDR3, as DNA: TGTGCCAGCACGTCCCAGGATCGTCAGGGAAGCTACACCTTC.